What follows describes a single T cell receptor beta chain. The antigen is undetermined. These data come from a study of CD8 T cell repertoires and HIV-1 epitope variants. Study details: T cells were stimulated with Twenty-five Gag and Nef peptides separately. Control wells had CMV/EBV/flu peptides, negative Ebola AY9, or no peptide.

The CDR3 covers 13 residues. Germline V gene data show CDR1 as SGHRS and CDR2 as YFSETQ. V was pared by 4 bases and J by 8 bases, with 7 bases of the junction left unmatched. The data were produced by immunoSEQ multiplex PCR, yet TCRdb's version contains in-frame clones alone and is incomplete. The sample yields about 6,300 clones, around two thirds seen once. This sequence was found in a male donor with HIV. Sequenced: cultured CD8+ T cells derived from PBMCs. The rearrangement links TRBV5-1 to TRBJ2-7, with 9 nucleotides matching TRBD1. The CDR3 DNA reads TGCGCCAGCAGCCCTGGGACAGGGCAAAAGCAGTACTTC. Its translation: CASSPGTGQKQYF.